The entry that follows covers one T cell receptor (beta chain) sequence. What it binds is unknown. This record belongs to a study of cytomegalovirus exposure and HLA in healthy donors. Study as a whole: When 350 to 500 donors were genotyped, roughly 78% of them were found to fall in the Caucasian-associated ancestry cluster.

This CDR3 comprises 15 residues. V dropped 0 bases and J dropped 6; count of bases not matched to a gene: 4. From germline, CDR1 is LGHNA and CDR2 YNFKEQ. General observations from the study: At a 0.05 false discovery rate, a later analysis found 18,000 or so TCR beta sequences to be associated with HLA alleles.

PCR amplification relied on 60 Vbeta primers (plus 13 Jbeta primers). Clones were sequenced by immunoSEQ multiplex PCR, and TCRdb holds only the in-frame ones, with some missing. This sample's clone table lists 40,000 to 60,000 clones. This clonotype was sampled from a middle-aged man in good health and CMV-seropositive. The sample was PBMCs. The V call is TRBV4-2, the J call TRBJ2-1, with 8 bases that match TRBD2. CDR3 amino acids: CASSQEAGGPNEQFF. The CDR3 DNA follows: TGTGCCAGCAGCCAAGAGGCGGGGGGTCCCAATGAGCAGTTCTTC.